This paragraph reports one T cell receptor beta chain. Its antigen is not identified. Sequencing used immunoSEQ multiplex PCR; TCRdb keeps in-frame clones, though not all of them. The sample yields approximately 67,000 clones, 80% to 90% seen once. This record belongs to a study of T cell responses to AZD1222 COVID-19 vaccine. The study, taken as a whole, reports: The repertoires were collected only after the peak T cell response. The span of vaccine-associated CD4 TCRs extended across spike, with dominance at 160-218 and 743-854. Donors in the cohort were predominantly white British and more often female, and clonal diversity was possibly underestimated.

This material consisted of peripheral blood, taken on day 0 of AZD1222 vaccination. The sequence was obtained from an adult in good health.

The CDR3 DNA reads TGCGCCAGCAGCCCAACGACAGATACGCAGTATTTT. Protein product: CASSPTTDTQYF. This chain links TRBV5-1 with TRBJ2-3, with D unresolved. The CDR3 runs to 12 residues. Per the germline V gene, CDR1 is SGHRS and CDR2 is YFSETQ. The V and J ends lost 4 bases and 3 bases respectively, with 6 bases between them.